Following are 21 T cell receptor beta chains from one sample sequenced in a study of blood T cell repertoires in COVID-19 (dated by TCRdb to about 2020). The protocol used for the library was the immunoSEQ multiplex PCR assay. TCRdb re-hosts the immuneACCESS table, in-frame sequences only. Its copies lack some clones; in the studies checked, an unresolved V gene accounts for under half of them, and the cause for the rest is not known. Recorded for this sample are nearly 50,000 clones; about 83% of them occurred a single time. 2% to 2.5% of the sample comes from the top ten. Sequencing was performed on peripheral blood. The receptors originated from a woman aged 55 to 70 with acute or convalescent COVID-19.

The chain has TRBV6-1 and TRBJ1-6, with D unresolved. Germline CDR1 reads MNHNS; CDR2 reads SASEGT. V was pared by 2 bases and J by 19 bases, with 12 bases between. The length of the CDR3 is 11 residues. The CDR3 loop reads CASSEPQVLHF. Here the CDR3 DNA reads TGTGCCAGCAGTGAACCCCAGGTGCTGCACTTT.

The V call is TRBV5-6, the J call TRBJ1-2; TRBD1 matches 7 bases. The CDR3 consists of 14 residues. Germline assignment: CDR1 SGHDT and CDR2 YYEEEE. V trimming: 3 bases; J trimming: 8 bases; junction bases outside the gene matches: 10. This chain's CDR3 is CASSWRGQGFGYTF. The CDR3 nucleotides read TGTGCCAGCAGCTGGAGGGGGCAGGGGTTCGGCTACACCTTC.

The chain couples TRBV12-3 or TRBV12-4 to TRBJ2-1; D gene uncertain. The length of the CDR3 is 12 residues. Trimming shortened V by 3 bases and J by 7 bases, and 7 bases separated the two germline ends. CDR3 region: CASSFYRNEQFF. CDR3 DNA: TGTGCCAGCAGTTTCTACAGAAATGAGCAGTTCTTC.

The V gene is TRBV6-2 or TRBV6-3, the J gene TRBJ2-7; 11 positions agree with TRBD2. Germline CDR1 and CDR2: MNHEY and SVGEGT. Trimming cost V 6 bases and J 3 bases; bases outside gene matches: 7. The CDR3 spans 15 residues. CDR3 sequence: CASSRLAGGGYEQYF. The DNA for the CDR3 is TGTGCCAGCAGCCGGCTAGCGGGAGGTGGCTACGAGCAGTACTTC.

The rearrangement joins TRBV5-4 to TRBJ2-2; 12 positions match TRBD2. Trimming at V came to 2 bases and at J to 2 bases, leaving 10 bases not matched to a gene. The CDR3 sequence is 19 residues long. Germline CDR1 and CDR2: SGHNT and YYREEE (reference sequence). CDR3 sequence reads: CASSLLAGGREVNTGELFF. In DNA form, the CDR3 reads TGTGCCAGCAGCTTACTAGCGGGAGGCCGCGAAGTTAACACCGGGGAGCTGTTTTTT.

The CDR3 here is CASSLDIGQGGEKLFF. Here the CDR3 DNA reads TGCGCCAGCAGCTTGGACATAGGACAGGGGGGTGAAAAACTGTTTTTT. The chain joins TRBV5-1 to TRBJ1-4; TRBD1 agrees at 10 bases. This CDR3 contains 16 residues. The germline V gene has CDR1 SGHRS and CDR2 YFSETQ. Losses at the gene ends were 0 bases for V and 7 bases for J; bases not matched to a gene: 6.

Concerning this clone itself: One junction end disagrees with the germline gene, perhaps due to a read error. This chain connects TRBV5-4 to TRBJ2-7; TRBD2 aligns across 14 bases. The CDR3 has 17 amino acids. The V gene's germline CDR1 is SGHNT and CDR2 YYREEE (reference sequence). The CDR3 spells CASSSGLAGGGAYGQYF. The CDR3 DNA follows: TGTGCCAGCAGCTCCGGACTAGCGGGAGGCGGGGCCTACGGGCAGTACTTC.

The rearrangement joins TRBV7-9 to TRBJ2-5; TRBD1 matches at 10 bases. From germline, CDR1 is SEHNR and CDR2 FQNEAQ (reference sequence). The CDR3 has 16 residues. Losses at the gene ends were 5 bases for V and 1 base for J; bases not matched to a gene: 7. CDR3 bases: TGTGCCAGCAGCCAGGGGACAGGGGCGTTCCAAGAGACCCAGTACTTC. This sequence encodes CASSQGTGAFQETQYF.

This chain joins TRBV5-8 and TRBJ2-1; TRBD2 matches 8 bases. The germline CDR1 and CDR2 sequences are SGHTS and YDEGEE. CDR3 length: 15 residues. The V gene end was trimmed by 6 bases and the J gene end by 0 bases; junction bases not matched to a gene: 5. The CDR3 spells CASTRSGSSYNEQFF. The CDR3 region has the DNA TGTGCCAGCACCAGGAGCGGGAGCTCCTACAATGAGCAGTTCTTC.

This clone is a singleton in its sample. The chain recombines TRBV7-9 with TRBJ1-2; D is unresolved. In germline, CDR1 is SEHNR, CDR2 FQNEAQ (reference sequence). The CDR3 totals 16 residues. V was clipped by 3 bases and J by 8 bases, with 22 bases between them. The CDR3 nucleotides read TGTGCCAGCAGCTTGGTTCGGGTGAAGGGAGGATCCGGCTACACCTTC. This sequence encodes CASSLVRVKGGSGYTF.

The V call is TRBV30, the J call TRBJ2-5, with D tentatively TRBD2 (5 bases). The V end was cut by 4 bases, the J end by 0 bases, with 9 bases between. CDR3 size: 13 residues. Germline CDR1 GTSNPN, CDR2 SVGIG (reference sequence). The CDR3 bases are TGTGCCTGGAAGGAGCGGTACCAAGAGACCCAGTACTTC. This translates into CAWKERYQETQYF.

This chain uses TRBV5-8 with TRBJ1-5, with D possibly matching TRBD1 (5 bases). The CDR3 contains 14 residues. Germline CDR1 SGHTS, CDR2 YDEGEE. The ends were cut back, 4 bases at V and 0 bases at J, with 8 bases in the middle. The CDR3 sequence: CASSGTLSNQPQHF. CDR3 DNA: TGTGCCAGCAGCGGGACTCTTAGCAATCAGCCCCAGCATTTT.

This clone turned up a few times. The chain has TRBV5-6 and TRBJ1-6; D may be TRBD1 (5 bases). V was clipped by 1 base and J by 6 bases, with 14 bases between them. Germline CDR1 SGHDT, CDR2 YYEEEE. There are 16 residues in the CDR3. The CDR3 region has the DNA TGTGCCAGCAGCTTGAGACGGGGGAACATTAATTCACCCCTCCACTTT. It yields the protein CASSLRRGNINSPLHF. The full variable domain, rest sourced from reference TRBV5-6 and TRBJ1-6, is DAGVTQSPTHLIKTRGQQVTLRCSPKSGHDTVSWYQQALGQGPQFIFQYYEEEERQRGNFPDRFSGHQFPNYSSELNVNALLLGDSALYLCASSLRRGNINSPLHFGNGTRLTVT.

The genes are TRBV7-2 and TRBJ1-2; 7 positions agree with TRBD1. The V and J ends lost 4 bases and 1 base, in that order; junction bases with no gene match: 9. The germline V gene has CDR1 SGHTA and CDR2 FQGNSA. The CDR3 loop spans 16 amino acids. Written as DNA, the CDR3 is TGTGCCAGCAGCTCAGCCGGGACAGACGTTAACTATGGCTACACCTTC. It codes for CASSSAGTDVNYGYTF.

The chain is built from TRBV5-4 and TRBJ2-5; TRBD1 agrees at 11 bases. Germline V gives CDR1 SGHNT, CDR2 YYREEE (reference sequence). The CDR3 sequence is 14 residues long. V dropped 3 bases and J dropped 8; count of bases not matched to a gene: 6. CDR3 bases: TGTGCCAGCAGCTCCACCGGGACAGGGGGTACCCAGTACTTC. It encodes CASSSTGTGGTQYF.

V is TRBV7-9 and J is TRBJ2-7, with a possible D match to TRBD2 (5 bases). There are 14 residues in the CDR3. CDR1 and CDR2 from the germline V gene are SEHNR and FQNEAQ (reference sequence). V was pared by 5 bases and J by 0 bases, with 11 bases between. CDR3 DNA: TGTGCCAGCAGCGCTAAAGGGAGCTCCTACGAGCAGTACTTC. Translation gives CASSAKGSSYEQYF. The full variable domain, rest sourced from reference TRBV7-9 and TRBJ2-7, is DTGVSQNPRHKITKRGQNVTFRCDPISEHNRLYWYRQTLGQGPEFLTYFQNEAQLEKSRLLSDRFSAERPKGSFSTLEIQRTEQGDSAMYLCASSAKGSSYEQYFGPGTRLTVT.

A word on this clone: The junction departs from the called germline gene at one end, perhaps through a read error. The rearrangement uses TRBV5-4 and TRBJ2-5, with 11 bases identical to TRBD2. The CDR3 has 15 residues. Germline V gene sequence: CDR1 SGHNT, CDR2 YYREEE (reference sequence). The CDR3 DNA reads TGTGCCAGCAGCTTGGGCAGTAGCGGGAGGGCCTGGGTTAACTTC. Translating it yields CASSLGSSGRAWVNF.

This clone showed up just once. The germline gene is not matched at one end of the junction; a read error may be the cause. The chain employs TRBV28 and TRBJ2-7; tentative D call: TRBD1 (6 bases). CDR1 and CDR2 from the germline V gene are MDHEN and SYDVKM. This CDR3 is built from 12 residues. CDR3 bases: TGTGCCAGCAGTTTACCCCGAAGACAGGCCTCCTTC. It specifies CASSLPRRQASF.

This chain joins TRBV27 and TRBJ2-3, with 8 bases fitting TRBD2. Unmatched junction bases numbered 8, after V lost 3 bases and J lost 6 bases. The CDR3 is 15 residues long. From germline, CDR1 is MNHEY and CDR2 SMNVEV (reference sequence). CDR3 DNA: TGTGCCAGCAGTTTCTGGCGGGGGGATCGTGATACGCAGTATTTT. This sequence encodes CASSFWRGDRDTQYF.

V gene TRBV7-2 combines with J gene TRBJ1-5; D is possibly TRBD1 (6 bases). Germline V gene sequence: CDR1 SGHTA, CDR2 FQGNSA. V lost 1 base and J lost 6, with 13 bases in between. The length of the CDR3 is 15 residues. For the CDR3, the DNA is TGTGCCAGCAGCTTAGATGTGAGAGGGGGTCAGCCCCAGCATTTT. Translated: CASSLDVRGGQPQHF.

The chain combines TRBV30 with TRBJ1-3; D gene uncertain. Germline CDR1 reads GTSNPN; CDR2 reads SVGIG (reference sequence). The CDR3 is made up of 17 amino acids. V lost 0 bases and J lost 4, with 19 bases in between. The CDR3 DNA reads as TGTGCCTGGAGTGTAAGTAGGAGCAGCTCATCCGGAAACACCATATATTTT. Translating it yields CAWSVSRSSSSGNTIYF.